This record concerns one T cell receptor beta chain sequence. The antigen remains undetermined. CD45RO-negative, CCR7-selected cells formed the naive CD8 fraction, which excluded terminally differentiated effector memory CD45RA+ cells. Those who donated were healthy HIV-negative adults, with no recent acute infections or vaccinations reported. The data were obtained in a study of shared clonotypes between healthy human individuals. Overall study context: Every donor yielded three CD4 naive, three CD4 memory, two CD8 naive and one CD8 memory plate. Study results and limitations: Sorted-subset sequencing, rarefaction showed, was incomplete despite large depth. Larger richness was generally estimated for naive than memory subsets.

CDR1 and CDR2 from the germline V gene are SGHAT and FQNNGV. The CDR3 has 17 residues. The junction had 9 bases not matched to a gene; V was cut back by 4 bases and J by 0 bases. TCRdb keeps only in-frame clones here, not all; method: immunoSEQ multiplex PCR. The data hold about 820,000 clones, with 80% to 95% observed a single time. The source is a man aged 30 to 45 in good health. V is TRBV11-2 and J is TRBJ2-3; 8 bases align to TRBD1. The material sequenced was naive CD8+ T cells sorted from blood. The CDR3 nucleotides are TGTGCCAGCAGCTCCGACCTCCGGGACAGGAGCACAGATACGCAGTATTTT. The encoded protein is CASSSDLRDRSTDTQYF.